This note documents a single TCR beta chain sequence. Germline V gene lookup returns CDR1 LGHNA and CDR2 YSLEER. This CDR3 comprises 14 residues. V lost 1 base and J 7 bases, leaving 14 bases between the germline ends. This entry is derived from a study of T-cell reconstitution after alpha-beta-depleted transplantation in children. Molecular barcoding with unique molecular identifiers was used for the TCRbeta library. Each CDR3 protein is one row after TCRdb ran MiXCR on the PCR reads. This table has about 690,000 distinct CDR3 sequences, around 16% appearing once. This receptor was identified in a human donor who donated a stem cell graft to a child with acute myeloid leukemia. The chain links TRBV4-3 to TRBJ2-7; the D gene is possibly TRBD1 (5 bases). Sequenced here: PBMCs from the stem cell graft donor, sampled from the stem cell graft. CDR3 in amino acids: CASSQGPGRLEQYF. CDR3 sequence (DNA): TGCGCCAGCAGCCAAGGTCCAGGGCGGTTGGAGCAGTACTTC.